This TCR beta chain is from a study of cytomegalovirus exposure and HLA in healthy donors. Study findings and constraints: A few chains tied to CMV proved CMV antigen-specific in vitro. Versus the roughly 640-donor mean, an Asian-associated ancestry cluster reportedly showed fewer N-insertions in a later analysis. Analyses of presence and absence presupposed an approximately uniform sequencing depth across donors.

Remarks on this clone: Its antigen is as yet unknown.

Vbeta (60) and Jbeta (13) primers were used in the PCR. Measured with immunoSEQ multiplex PCR; TCRdb has only the in-frame clones, and not every one. The sample includes under 100,000 clones, around 81% of them seen just once. Germline CDR1 reads MNHEY; CDR2 reads SVGAGI. This CDR3 spans 15 amino acids. V was cut by 6 bases and J by 4 bases, with 19 bases left in between. The chain joins TRBV6-5 to TRBJ2-7, with D unclear. The clonotype originates from a woman in her seventies in good health and CMV-seropositive. The sequenced sample was PBMCs. DNA of the CDR3: TGTGCCAGCAGCCTGAAGACTCGCTCCCCTTACGAGCAGTACTTC. Amino acid sequence: CASSLKTRSPYEQYF.